Listed here is a single TCR beta chain. These data come from a study of blood T cell repertoires in COVID-19. The V end lost 3 bases, the J end lost 6 bases, and 17 bases lay between the germline ends. The V gene's germline CDR1 is KGHDR and CDR2 SFDVKD. The CDR3 totals 15 residues. The repertoire was sequenced with immunoSEQ multiplex PCR; TCRdb's copy has only in-frame clones and lacks some. The sample carries about 98,000 clones, around 72% recorded once. The sequenced sample was peripheral blood. The source of this sequence is a man in his 70s with acute or convalescent COVID-19. The V call is TRBV24-1, the J call TRBJ2-7, with D possibly matching TRBD1 (6 bases). The CDR3 region is CATSDPTGPTREQYF. CDR3 nucleotides: TGTGCCACCAGTGATCCGACAGGTCCCACCCGCGAGCAGTACTTC.